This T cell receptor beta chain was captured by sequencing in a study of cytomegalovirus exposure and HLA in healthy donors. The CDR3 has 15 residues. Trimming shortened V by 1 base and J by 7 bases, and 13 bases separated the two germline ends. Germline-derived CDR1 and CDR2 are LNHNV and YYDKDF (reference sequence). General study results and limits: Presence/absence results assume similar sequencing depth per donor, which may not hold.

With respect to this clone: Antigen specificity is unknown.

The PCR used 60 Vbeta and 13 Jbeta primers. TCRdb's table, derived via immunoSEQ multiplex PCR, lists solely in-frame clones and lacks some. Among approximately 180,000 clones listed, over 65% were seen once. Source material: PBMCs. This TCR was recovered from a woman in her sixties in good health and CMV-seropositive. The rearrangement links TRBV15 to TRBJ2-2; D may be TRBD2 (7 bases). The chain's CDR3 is CATSRGAGEGGELFF. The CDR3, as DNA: TGTGCCACCAGCAGAGGTGCAGGGGAGGGCGGGGAGCTGTTTTTT.